This T cell receptor beta chain was observed in a study of beta chain features in type 1 diabetes (dated by TCRdb to about 2018). Regarding the study in general: Patients and healthy donors did not differ in mean age, gender distribution, total cell number or subset yield. A total of roughly 98,000,000 sorted cells were examined across all samples, and RNA yield correlated strongly with the number of cells per subset. In the study, TCRB repertoires of sorted circulating CD4+ T cell subsets from recently diagnosed type 1 diabetes patients were compared with those of matched healthy donors. Regulatory and stem cell-like memory subsets were obtained from only 8 patients and roughly eight healthy donors, while naive and central memory subsets were obtained from all 30 or so donors. General study outcomes and caveats: Sequencing cDNA rather than genomic DNA could over-represent highly expressing activated cells, although activation and CD3 levels did not differ between groups. Shorter templates might have been favored by PCR, but patient and control samples were amplified and corrected together, so both groups would have been affected equally by any skew. In all four CD4+ subsets, TCRB CDR3 length was moderately but significantly shorter in type 1 diabetes patients. Because small numbers of individuals were included in the HLA sub-analyses, any influence of HLA type on TCRB rearrangement was left unresolved. Naive, central memory and regulatory TCRB repertoires appeared to be more alike among patients than among healthy donors. Fewer insertions and more nucleotide deletions at VDJ recombination sites were observed in patients with type 1 diabetes, implying thymic rearrangement abnormalities.

This clone has just a few counts. The target of this receptor is not known. No clone much larger than this one lies a single base away; base qualities are absent. A single peripheral blood draw of 95 to 150 mL on average was collected from each donor into heparinised tubes. A BD FACSAria II was used to sort naive, central memory, regulatory and stem cell-like memory CD4+ T cells with a panel that included CD45RO, CCR7, CD25, CD127, CD95 and CD27. All sorted populations exceeded 95% purity. PBMCs were separated immediately by Lymphoprep density gradient centrifugation and were stained directly, without being cultured. To minimize batch effects, samples were stained and sorted in pairs, one healthy donor with one patient per experiment. The entire amount of isolated RNA was reverse transcribed using the High Capacity cDNA Reverse Transcription Kit, so the sequenced TCRB transcripts were expressed ones. Deep immunoSEQ sequencing was applied to naive, central memory and regulatory T cell samples, giving an average of about 3.4 million total reads per sample. After sorted cells were lysed in RLT buffer, RNA was extracted with DNase-treated RNeasy Micro or Mini kits, with the choice depending on cell number. To prevent cross-contamination, every cell subset was processed on its own, while patient and healthy donor samples were processed together. Using the immunoSEQ multiplex PCR, TCRB sequences were amplified from cDNA into 87-bp fragments spanning the CDR3 region. Sequencing of the amplicons was done on the Illumina HiSeq platform. In the source study's methods: PCR bias was corrected computationally using synthetic template baselines, and reads within Hamming distance 2 were collapsed, with unmergeable singletons discarded. By aligning reads against IMGT, V, D and J genes, CDR3 length, and insertions or deletions at six rearrangement sites were assigned. Within each subset, clonotype counts were normalized to the number of sorted cells before true diversity and Gini coefficients were calculated with the tcR R package. The overlap coefficient, calculated on TCRB nucleotide sequences, was used to measure repertoire sharing. Out-of-frame TCRB sequences from naive cells were analyzed as a proxy for the pre-selection repertoire. TCRdb carries this immuneACCESS record with in-frame sequences only. Its versions omit some clonotypes, under half of them owing to an unresolved V gene in the studies checked, with the rest unexplained. V, J and clone size reflect that table, while D and trimming were determined from the DNA. Present in this sample are roughly 450,000 clones, about an eighth of which were seen just once. 0.046% of the sample comes from the top ten.

Reading from cysteine to phenylalanine, the CDR3 counts 13 amino acids. CDR3 DNA only is kept here, 39 bases in frame from base 1. V loses 4 bases of germline sequence and J loses 7 bases, and the interval between the two ends is 10 bases. CDR1 and CDR2 are read off the germline V gene as LGHNA and YSLEER. The TCR was taken from a woman between 18 and 29 years old in good health. The chain is encoded by TRBV4-3 joined to TRBJ2-2, with the D gene too uncertain to name. Sequencing was carried out using naive CD4+ T cells from blood. The meaning of the sample's cell subset or site label: true naive CD4+ T cells. The CDR3 region has the sequence CASSLVFHGELFF. The DNA sequence is as follows: TGCGCCAGCAGCCTCGTATTCCACGGGGAGCTGTTTTTT.